The sequence of this T cell receptor (beta chain) was determined in a study of blood T cell repertoires in COVID-19. V was shortened by 1 base and J by 0 bases, with 11 bases between the two germline ends. The CDR3 is 16 residues long. The germline gives CDR1 SGHNT, CDR2 YYREEE (reference sequence). Using immunoSEQ multiplex PCR, the repertoire was profiled, and TCRdb retains in-frame clones only, with some absent. This table has about 69,000 clones, under 85% appearing once. Sequenced material: peripheral blood. This chain joins TRBV5-4 and TRBJ2-1; a possible D gene is TRBD1 (6 bases). This receptor was obtained from a man aged 50 or older with COVID-19, enrolled during active disease. DNA for the CDR3: TGTGCCAGCAGCTTGTTTACAGGGCGCTCCTACAATGAGCAGTTCTTC. Its translation is CASSLFTGRSYNEQFF.